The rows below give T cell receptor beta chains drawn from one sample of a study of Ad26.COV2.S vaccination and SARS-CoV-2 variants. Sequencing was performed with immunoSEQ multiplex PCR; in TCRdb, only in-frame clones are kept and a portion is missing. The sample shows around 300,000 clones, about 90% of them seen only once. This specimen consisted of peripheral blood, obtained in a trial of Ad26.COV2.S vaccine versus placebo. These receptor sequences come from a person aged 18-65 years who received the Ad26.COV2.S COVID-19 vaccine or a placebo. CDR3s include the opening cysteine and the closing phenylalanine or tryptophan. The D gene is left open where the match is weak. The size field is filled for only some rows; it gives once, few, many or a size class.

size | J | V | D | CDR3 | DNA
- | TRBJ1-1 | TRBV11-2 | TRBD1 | CASSLGTGFTEAFF | TGTGCCAGCAGCTTAGGGACAGGGTTTACTGAAGCTTTCTTT
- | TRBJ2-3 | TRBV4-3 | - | CASSLSLGDTQYF | TGCGCCAGCAGCCTCTCCCTGGGGGATACGCAGTATTTT
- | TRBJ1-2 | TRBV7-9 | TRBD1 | CATQSDRGLFYGYTF | TGTGCCACCCAATCGGACAGGGGCTTATTTTATGGCTACACCTTC
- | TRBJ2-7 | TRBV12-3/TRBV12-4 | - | CASSLRNEQYF | TGTGCCAGCAGTTTAAGGAACGAGCAGTACTTC
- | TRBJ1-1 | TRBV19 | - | CASSSHQNTEAFF | TGTGCCAGTAGTAGTCACCAGAACACTGAAGCTTTCTTT
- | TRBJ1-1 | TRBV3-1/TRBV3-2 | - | CASSQGLVEAFF | TGTGCCAGCAGCCAAGGATTGGTTGAAGCTTTCTTT
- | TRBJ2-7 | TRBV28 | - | CASSYSVGTYEQYF | TGTGCCAGCAGTTATAGCGTGGGGACCTACGAGCAGTACTTC
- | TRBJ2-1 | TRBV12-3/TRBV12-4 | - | CASSLGGYNEQFF | TGTGCCAGCAGTTTAGGGGGCTACAATGAGCAGTTCTTC
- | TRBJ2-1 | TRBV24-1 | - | CATSDLGTEGGGEQFF | TGTGCCACCAGTGATTTGGGGACCGAGGGAGGGGGTGAGCAGTTCTTC
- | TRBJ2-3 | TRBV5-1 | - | CASSSSTGSIDTQYF | TGCGCCAGCAGCTCCTCGACTGGTTCAATAGATACGCAGTATTTT
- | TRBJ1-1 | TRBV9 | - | CASSPRESNTEAFF | TGTGCCAGCAGCCCCAGGGAATCGAACACTGAAGCTTTCTTT
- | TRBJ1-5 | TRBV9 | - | CASSVDSGNQPQHF | TGTGCCAGCAGCGTAGATTCAGGGAATCAGCCCCAGCATTTT
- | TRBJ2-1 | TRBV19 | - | CASTLGGVEQFF | TGTGCCAGTACCCTAGGGGGAGTTGAGCAGTTCTTC
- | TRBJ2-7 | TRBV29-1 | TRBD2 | CSVEKLGLAGGYRDEQYF | TGCAGCGTTGAGAAACTAGGGCTAGCGGGGGGGTACCGGGACGAGCAGTACTTC
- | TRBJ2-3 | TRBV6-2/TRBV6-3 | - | CASSYSRVLDTQYF | TGTGCCAGCAGTTACTCGAGGGTCCTTGATACGCAGTATTTT
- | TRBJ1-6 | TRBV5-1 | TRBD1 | CASRGGTGVNSPLHF | TGCGCCAGCAGGGGAGGGACAGGGGTTAATTCACCCCTCCACTTT
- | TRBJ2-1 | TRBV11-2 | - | CASSLDLGNEQFF | TGTGCCAGCAGCTTAGATCTGGGAAATGAGCAGTTCTTC
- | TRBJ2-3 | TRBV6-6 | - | CASSPLGGLTDTQYF | TGTGCCAGCAGTCCCCTAGGAGGGCTCACAGATACGCAGTATTTT
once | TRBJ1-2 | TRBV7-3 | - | CASSFNIVDGYTF | TGTGCCAGCAGTTTTAATATCGTGGATGGCTACACCTTC
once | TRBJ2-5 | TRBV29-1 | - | CSVEGLIGALQETQYF | TGCAGCGTTGAAGGCCTAATTGGGGCTTTACAAGAGACCCAGTACTTC
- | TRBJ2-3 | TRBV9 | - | CASSGHTDTQYF | TGTGCCAGCAGCGGCCACACAGATACGCAGTATTTT
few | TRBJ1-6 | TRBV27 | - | CASSLNLLGSPLHF | TGTGCCAGCAGTTTAAATCTTTTGGGGTCACCCCTCCACTTT
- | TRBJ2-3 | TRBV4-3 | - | CASSQGWGRGSTDTQYF | TGCGCCAGCAGCCAAGGGTGGGGTAGAGGTAGCACAGATACGCAGTATTTT
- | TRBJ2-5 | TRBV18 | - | CASSRQETQYF | TGTGCCAGCTCACGACAAGAGACCCAGTACTTC